This T cell receptor beta chain was identified in a study of T cells after posttransplantation cyclophosphamide. Busulfan-fludarabine conditioning, marrow transplant, and cyclophosphamide on days +3 and +4 were administered. Profiling relied on immunoSEQ multiplex PCR, and the TCRdb table lists in-frame clones only, not all of them. The data show some 34,000 clones, 78% seen once. As concerns this clone: Its cognate antigen is unknown.

General study results and limits: Recipient CMV seropositivity and CMV reactivation strongly tracked TRB clonality. Donor CD8+ memory clones often dominated recipient blood repertoires at later times. Skin or GI-infiltrating T cells shared few TRB sequences with blood.

Germline CDR1 and CDR2: SNHLY and FYNNEI. This CDR3 is built from 15 residues. The V and J ends lost 3 bases and 0 bases respectively, with 9 bases between them. This specimen was CD4+ T cells sorted from blood, taken 1,900 to 2,000 days after a stem cell transplant with posttransplant cyclophosphamide. This sequence joins TRBV2 and TRBJ2-4, with D tentatively TRBD1 (5 bases). The receptor was derived from a female patient aged 35-55 years who received an allogeneic stem cell transplant from a related donor, was CMV-positive, and had no GVHD. Some T cells may arise from the graft donor. Here the CDR3 reads CASSDLRVAKNIQYF. Written as DNA, the CDR3 is TGTGCCAGCAGTGATCTCAGGGTAGCCAAAAACATTCAGTACTTC.